This T cell receptor (beta chain) was observed in a study of metastatic and nonmetastatic thyroid tumors. At the level of the study: Samples came from malignant and benign thyroid patients, and repertoires were compared across blood and tumor or nodule tissue.

The authors' processing: What underpinned the distant-metastasis classifier for papillary thyroid cancer was the set of CDR3 differences across clinicopathological groups. With MiXCR, TCRdb reprocessed the PCR reads. The V and J calls were determined by TCRdb, not by the authors. The table has around 59,000 clones, about a sixth seen once. The CDR3 covers 17 residues. V was shortened by 11 bases and J by 2 bases, with 26 bases between the two germline ends. The V gene's germline CDR1 is SGHVS and CDR2 FNYEAQ. This clone was seen repeatedly, ten times or more. What it binds is unknown. The study, taken as a whole, reports: Reported TCR beta diversity, measured in blood and tumor, was significantly higher for malignant thyroid tumors than for benign nodules.

All patients were treatment-naive before thyroid surgery. The specimen was blood. This sequence originates from a male donor with papillary thyroid cancer or a benign thyroid nodule (not recorded which). Some clones in this sample may be carry-over from other donors' samples. The chain employs TRBV7-6 and TRBJ2-3; D might be TRBD2 (6 bases). The CDR3 DNA reads as TGTGCCCGCGAACCGGGACTCCGACCTAAATACACAGATACGCAGTATTTT. Residues: CAREPGLRPKYTDTQYF.